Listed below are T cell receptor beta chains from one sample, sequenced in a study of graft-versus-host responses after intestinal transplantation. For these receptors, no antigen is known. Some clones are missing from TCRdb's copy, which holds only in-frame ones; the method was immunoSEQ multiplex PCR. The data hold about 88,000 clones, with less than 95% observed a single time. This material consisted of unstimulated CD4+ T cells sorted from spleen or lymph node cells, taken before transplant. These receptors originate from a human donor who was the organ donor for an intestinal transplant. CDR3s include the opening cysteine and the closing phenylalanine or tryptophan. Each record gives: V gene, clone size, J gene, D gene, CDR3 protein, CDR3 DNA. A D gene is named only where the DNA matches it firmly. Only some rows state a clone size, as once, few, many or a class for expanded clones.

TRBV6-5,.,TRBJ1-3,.,CASSYNVGGNTIYF,TGTGCCAGCAGTTACAATGTAGGGGGAAACACCATATATTTT
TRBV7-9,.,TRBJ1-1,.,CASSFRDGNTEAFF,TGTGCCAGCAGTTTCCGGGACGGGAACACTGAAGCTTTCTTT
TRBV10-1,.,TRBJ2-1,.,CASSGAGTSTYNEQFF,TGCGCCAGCAGTGGCGCCGGGACGAGTACCTACAATGAGCAGTTCTTC
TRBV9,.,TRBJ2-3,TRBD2,CASSVGASGTDTQYF,TGTGCCAGCAGCGTAGGGGCTAGCGGAACAGATACGCAGTATTTT
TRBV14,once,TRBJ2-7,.,CASSQAGVSYEQYF,TGTGCCAGCAGCCAAGCAGGGGTTTCCTACGAGCAGTACTTC
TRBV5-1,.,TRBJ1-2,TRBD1,CASSMGQGYGYTF,TGCGCCAGCAGCATGGGACAGGGCTATGGCTACACCTTC
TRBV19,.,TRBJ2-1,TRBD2,CASSISGGGALENEQFF,TGTGCCAGTAGTATATCCGGCGGGGGGGCCTTAGAAAATGAGCAGTTCTTC
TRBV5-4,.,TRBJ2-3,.,CASSLFTRSTDTQYF,TGTGCCAGCAGCTTGTTTACTAGGAGCACAGATACGCAGTATTTT
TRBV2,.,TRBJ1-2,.,CASSEIRSGTSNYGYTF,TGTGCCAGCAGTGAAATCCGGTCAGGTACTTCTAACTATGGCTACACCTTC
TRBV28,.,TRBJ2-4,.,CASSFRKADAKNIQYF,TGTGCCAGCAGTTTCCGGAAGGCTGATGCCAAAAACATTCAGTACTTC
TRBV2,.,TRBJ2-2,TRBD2,CASISGGAGGELFF,TGTGCCAGCATTAGCGGGGGGGCCGGCGGGGAGCTGTTTTTT
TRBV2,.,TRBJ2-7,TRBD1,CVSGQGKRYEQYF,TGTGTCAGTGGACAGGGGAAACGCTACGAGCAGTACTTC
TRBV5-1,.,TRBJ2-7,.,CASSLQGASLDEQYF,TGCGCCAGCAGCCTACAGGGTGCGAGTCTAGACGAGCAGTACTTC
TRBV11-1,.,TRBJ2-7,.,CASSDRTGTYEQYF,TGTGCCAGCAGCGACCGAACAGGGACCTACGAGCAGTACTTC
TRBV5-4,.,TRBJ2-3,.,CASSLFLDTDTQYF,TGTGCCAGCAGCTTGTTTTTGGACACAGATACGCAGTATTTT
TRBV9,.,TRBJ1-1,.,CASSSLWNTEAFF,TGTGCCAGCAGCTCCCTGTGGAACACTGAAGCTTTCTTT